This TCR beta chain was recovered during a study of T cell responses to AZD1222 COVID-19 vaccine. Overall study context: Second-dose intervals of approximately 4 or approximately 12 weeks were pooled. Study-wide results and limits: Elevations in Spike-specific TCR breadth and depth followed administration of two AZD1222 doses. Spike regions recognized by vaccine-associated CD4 TCRs spanned the protein, led by 160-218 and 743-854. Repertoires were sampled only after the peak T cell response.

Remarks on this clone: Its antigen is not known.

The method was immunoSEQ multiplex PCR; TCRdb's version includes in-frame clones alone and lacks a portion of them. The table shows about 50,000 clones, with approximately 88% occurring only once. With V trimmed by 4 bases and J by 5 bases, 8 bases remained unmatched. The CDR3 totals 16 residues. Germline V gives CDR1 LGHDT, CDR2 YNNKEL (reference sequence). The sample in question was peripheral blood, obtained on day 0 of AZD1222 vaccination. The chain has TRBV3-1 (or the pseudogene TRBV3-2) and TRBJ2-7, with 13 bases identical to TRBD2. The TCR was taken from an adult in good health. This CDR3 reads CASSPQLAGGRDEQYF. The CDR3 DNA is TGTGCCAGCAGCCCACAACTAGCGGGAGGGCGCGACGAGCAGTACTTC.